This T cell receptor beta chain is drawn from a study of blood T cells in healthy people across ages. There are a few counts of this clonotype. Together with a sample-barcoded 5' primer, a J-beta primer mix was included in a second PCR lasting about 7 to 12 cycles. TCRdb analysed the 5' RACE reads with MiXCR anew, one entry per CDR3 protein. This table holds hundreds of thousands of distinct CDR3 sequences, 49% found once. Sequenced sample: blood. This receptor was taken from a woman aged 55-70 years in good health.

CDR3 amino acids: CSVRGGTVLAEYGAEQYF. The DNA for the CDR3 is TGCAGCGTGAGGGGGGGGACAGTTCTAGCTGAATACGGTGCGGAGCAGTACTTC. V usage is TRBV29-1 and J usage is TRBJ2-7; the D call may be TRBD1 or TRBD2 (7 bases each). Germline CDR1 reads SQVTM; CDR2 reads ANQGSEA. There are 18 residues in the CDR3. Between the trimmed V and J ends, which lost 6 bases and 7 bases, there was a span of 34 bases.